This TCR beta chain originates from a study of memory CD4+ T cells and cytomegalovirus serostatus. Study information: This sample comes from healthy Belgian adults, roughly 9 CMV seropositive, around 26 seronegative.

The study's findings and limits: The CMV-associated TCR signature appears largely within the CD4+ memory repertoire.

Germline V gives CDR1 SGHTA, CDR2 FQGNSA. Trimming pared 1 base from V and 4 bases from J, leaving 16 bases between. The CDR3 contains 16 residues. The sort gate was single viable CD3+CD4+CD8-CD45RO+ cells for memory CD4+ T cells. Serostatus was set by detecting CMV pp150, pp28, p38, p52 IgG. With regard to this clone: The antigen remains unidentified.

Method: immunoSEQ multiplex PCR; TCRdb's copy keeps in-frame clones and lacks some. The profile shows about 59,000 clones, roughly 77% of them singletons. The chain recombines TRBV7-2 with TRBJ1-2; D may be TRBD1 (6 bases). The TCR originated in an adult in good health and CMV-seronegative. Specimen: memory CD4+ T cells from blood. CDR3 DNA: TGTGCCAGCAGCTTAGAACCGTACAACAGGGTCTATGGCTACACCTTC. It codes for CASSLEPYNRVYGYTF.